The clone carrying this TCR beta chain turned up a few times. The data were taken from a study of blood T cells in healthy people across ages. This CDR3 comprises 15 residues. Germline-derived CDR1 and CDR2 are LGHNA and YSLEER. The V and J ends lost 0 bases and 0 bases respectively, with 9 bases between them. Using a J-beta primer mix together with a sample-barcoded 5' primer, a second PCR was run for about 6 to 12 cycles. TCRdb re-called the 5' RACE reads with MiXCR, one entry per CDR3 protein. The table has just over 800,000 distinct CDR3 sequences, around 68% seen once. The TCR comes from a man aged 25 to 40 in good health. V and J are TRBV4-3 and TRBJ2-7; no firm D call. Material for sequencing was blood. The CDR3, as DNA: TGCGCCAGCAGCCAAGAGGGCTGGAGCTCCTACGAGCAGTACTTC. The encoded protein is CASSQEGWSSYEQYF.